The subject of this entry is one TCR beta chain. The PCR was carried out with 60 Vbeta primers and 13 Jbeta primers. The repertoire was sequenced with immunoSEQ multiplex PCR; TCRdb's copy has only in-frame clones and lacks some. The sample carries around 25,000 clones, more than 70% recorded once. The data stem from a study of cytomegalovirus exposure and HLA in healthy donors. This clonotype was sampled from a male donor in good health and CMV-seronegative. Sequenced sample: PBMCs.

In DNA, the CDR3 is TGTGCCAGCAGTTTAGACAGGGACTTAAACACCGGGGAGCTGTTTTTT. It specifies CASSLDRDLNTGELFF. This chain connects TRBV28 to TRBJ2-2, with a possible D match to TRBD1 (7 bases). The CDR3 loop spans 16 amino acids. Trimming took off 2 bases at V and 2 bases at J, with 12 bases between the two ends. Germline lookup yields CDR1 MDHEN and CDR2 SYDVKM.